This T cell receptor beta chain was recovered during a study of circulating CD8 cells and anti-PD-1 response in melanoma. The CDR3 contains 13 residues. In germline, CDR1 is KGHSH, CDR2 LQKENI. The V end lost 0 bases, the J end lost 3 bases, and 5 bases lay between the germline ends. This clonotype is deemed medium-sized. Each library started from roughly 15 ng of total RNA using the QIAseq Immune Repertoire TCR panel. A single record per CDR3 protein comes from TCRdb applying MiXCR to the reads. The sample has 2,000 to 2,500 distinct CDR3 sequences; approximately 6.8% are singletons. From live CD3+CD8+TCRalphabeta+ cells, four PD-1 and/or TIGIT subsets were sorted.

The receptor was derived from a human donor with melanoma. Sample: CD8+ T cells from PBMCs, taken at baseline or after one month of anti-PD-1 therapy (not recorded which). The V call is TRBV18, the J call TRBJ2-5; the D is unclear. CDR3 loop: CASSPPDEETQYF. The CDR3 DNA follows: TGTGCCAGCTCACCACCGGACGAAGAGACCCAGTACTTC. Looking up the rest from reference TRBV18 and TRBJ2-5 gives the full variable domain: NAGVMQNPRHLVRRRGQEARLRCSPMKGHSHVYWYRQLPEEGLKFMVYLQKENIIDESGMPKERFSAEFPKEGPSILRIQQVVRGDSAAYFCASSPPDEETQYFGPGTRLLVL.